This is a list of T cell receptor beta chains from one sample in a study of PD-1 blockade in classical Hodgkin lymphoma. Assay: immunoSEQ multiplex PCR; the TCRdb copy retains only in-frame clones and omits some. The profile shows tens of thousands of clones, 83% of them singletons. The sample here was peripheral blood mononuclear cells (PBMCs), taken before the fourth cycle of nivolumab. These receptors were obtained from a human donor with classical Hodgkin lymphoma. The CDR3 runs from the conserved cysteine through the conserved F or W. Fields, in order: V gene, J gene, D gene, clone size, CDR3 DNA, CDR3 protein. D genes are given only for firm matches. Where a row states a size, it is once, few, many or the class of an expanded clone; other rows omit it.

v_gene: TRBV5-1
j_gene: TRBJ2-3
d_gene: TRBD2
abundance: NA
CDR3nt: TGCGCCAGCAGCTTGGGGACTAGCGGGGGAGATACGCAGTATTTT
CDR3aa: CASSLGTSGGDTQYF

v_gene: TRBV18
j_gene: TRBJ2-2
d_gene: TRBD2
abundance: NA
CDR3nt: TGTGCCAGCTCACCACCACCCACTAGCGGGAGTCGAACCGGGGAGCTGTTTTTT
CDR3aa: CASSPPPTSGSRTGELFF

v_gene: TRBV9
j_gene: TRBJ1-2
d_gene: NA
abundance: NA
CDR3nt: TGTGCCAGCAGCGTAGGCACAGACCCTCGGAAATTCTATGGCTACACCTTC
CDR3aa: CASSVGTDPRKFYGYTF

v_gene: TRBV7-9
j_gene: TRBJ2-7
d_gene: NA
abundance: few
CDR3nt: TGTGCCAGCAGCTTACTGGCCAGAGGTTACGAGCAGTACTTC
CDR3aa: CASSLLARGYEQYF

v_gene: TRBV6-5
j_gene: TRBJ1-2
d_gene: NA
abundance: NA
CDR3nt: TGTGCCAGCAGGGCGACGGCAGAATATGGCTACACCTTC
CDR3aa: CASRATAEYGYTF

v_gene: TRBV5-4
j_gene: TRBJ2-2
d_gene: NA
abundance: NA
CDR3nt: TGTGCCAGCAGCTTGGAAGCGAACACCGGGGAGCTGTTTTTT
CDR3aa: CASSLEANTGELFF

v_gene: TRBV19
j_gene: TRBJ2-7
d_gene: NA
abundance: few
CDR3nt: TGTGCCAGTGCCTCCTCCGGGACGGACTCCTACGAGCAGTACTTC
CDR3aa: CASASSGTDSYEQYF

v_gene: TRBV28
j_gene: TRBJ1-2
d_gene: NA
abundance: NA
CDR3nt: TGTGCCAGCAGTTCCTCCGAGACAGCGTATGGCTACACCTTC
CDR3aa: CASSSSETAYGYTF

v_gene: TRBV29-1
j_gene: TRBJ1-1
d_gene: NA
abundance: NA
CDR3nt: TGCAGCGCCCGATTTGGGGTTAACACTGAAGCTTTCTTT
CDR3aa: CSARFGVNTEAFF

v_gene: TRBV2
j_gene: TRBJ2-5
d_gene: NA
abundance: once
CDR3nt: TGTGCCGACCCACCTTCCACGCGTCCAGAGACCCAGTACTTC
CDR3aa: CADPPSTRPETQYF

v_gene: TRBV7-2
j_gene: TRBJ2-1
d_gene: TRBD2
abundance: once
CDR3nt: TGTGCCAGCAGCTACTCTAGCGGGGTAGCGTCGTTCTTC
CDR3aa: CASSYSSGVASFF